The 9 T cell receptor beta chains presented below share a single source sample, sequenced in a study of CXCR3-negative and CXCR3-positive naive CD8 T cells. The authors prepared UMI-labeled TRB cDNA libraries by 5' RACE. TCRdb reprocessed the 5' RACE reads and reports one entry per CDR3 protein, with no DNA. In total, the table holds 85,000 to 130,000 distinct CDR3 sequences. Study conclusions and caveats: Naive cells positive for CXCR3 carried more hydrophobic TRB CDR3s than CXCR3-negative ones.

Their antigens are not known. What was sequenced was naive CXCR3+ CD8+ T cells from blood. Subset meaning: CD45RO-CCR7+CD27+CD95- naive CD8+ T cells expressing CXCR3 (TNR3+). Receptor source: a human donor in good health. Some clones in this sample may be carry-over from other donors' samples.

This sequence joins TRBV6-5 and TRBJ2-3; TCRdb lists TRBD2, though no DNA is available to test this call. CDR3 length: 13 residues. CDR1 MNHEY and CDR2 SVGAGI come from the germline V gene. CDR3 protein: CASSLVGSDTQYF.

The V and J genes are TRBV23-1 and TRBJ2-5; absent DNA, TCRdb's TRBD2 call cannot be checked. TRBV23-1 is designated an ORF whose function remains uncertain. The CDR3 covers 15 residues. The CDR3 sequence is CASRFQREGSETQYF.

This chain joins TRBV19 and TRBJ2-1; no DNA is available, so the TRBD2 call from TCRdb remains unchecked. Germline CDR1 is LNHDA and CDR2 is SQIVND (reference sequence). The CDR3 has 17 amino acids. CDR3 protein: CASSIDLGGGPNNEQFF.

V usage is TRBV6-5 and J usage is TRBJ2-1; the TCRdb call, TRBD2, lacks DNA for checking. This CDR3 has 16 residues. Germline V CDR1 and CDR2: MNHEY, SVGAGI. The CDR3 here is CASSYTGPSSYNEQFF.

This rearrangement joins TRBV6-2 or TRBV6-3 to TRBJ1-1. The CDR3 covers 14 residues. Germline CDR1 and CDR2: MNHEY and SVGEGT. The CDR3 loop reads CASSYSDGYTEAFF.

The V gene is TRBV27, the J gene TRBJ1-2. The CDR3 extends over 13 amino acids. Germline assignment: CDR1 MNHEY and CDR2 SMNVEV (reference sequence). CDR3 protein: CASSLGNNYGYTF.

The rearrangement links TRBV20-1 to TRBJ2-5. CDR3 size: 13 residues. Germline CDR1 DFQATT, CDR2 SNEGSKA (reference sequence). This chain's CDR3 is CSATRRDRETQYF.

The chain links TRBV6-5 to TRBJ1-2. There are 12 residues in the CDR3. Germline V gene data show CDR1 as MNHEY and CDR2 as SVGAGI. The CDR3 is CASSYGDYGYTF.

The chain combines TRBV7-9 with TRBJ2-7; the TCRdb D gene call, TRBD1, has no DNA to confirm it. The CDR3 loop spans 15 amino acids. CDR1 is SEHNR and CDR2 is FQNEAQ in the germline V gene (reference sequence). The CDR3 spells CASSTGTGVIHEQYF.